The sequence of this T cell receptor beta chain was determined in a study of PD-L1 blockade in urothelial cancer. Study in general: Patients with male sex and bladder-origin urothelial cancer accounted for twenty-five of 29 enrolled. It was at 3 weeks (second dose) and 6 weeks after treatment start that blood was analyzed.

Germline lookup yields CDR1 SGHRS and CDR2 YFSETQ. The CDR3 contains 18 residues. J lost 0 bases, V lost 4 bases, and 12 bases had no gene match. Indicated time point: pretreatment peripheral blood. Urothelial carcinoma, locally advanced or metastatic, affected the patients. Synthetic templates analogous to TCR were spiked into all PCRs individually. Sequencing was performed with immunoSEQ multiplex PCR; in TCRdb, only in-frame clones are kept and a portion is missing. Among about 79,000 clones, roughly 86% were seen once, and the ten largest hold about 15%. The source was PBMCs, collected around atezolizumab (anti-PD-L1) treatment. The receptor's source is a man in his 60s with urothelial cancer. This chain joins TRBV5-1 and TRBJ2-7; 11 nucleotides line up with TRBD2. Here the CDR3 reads CASSLLTSGGLSSYEQYF. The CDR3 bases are TGCGCCAGCAGCCTCCTCACTAGCGGGGGCCTCAGCTCCTACGAGCAGTACTTC.